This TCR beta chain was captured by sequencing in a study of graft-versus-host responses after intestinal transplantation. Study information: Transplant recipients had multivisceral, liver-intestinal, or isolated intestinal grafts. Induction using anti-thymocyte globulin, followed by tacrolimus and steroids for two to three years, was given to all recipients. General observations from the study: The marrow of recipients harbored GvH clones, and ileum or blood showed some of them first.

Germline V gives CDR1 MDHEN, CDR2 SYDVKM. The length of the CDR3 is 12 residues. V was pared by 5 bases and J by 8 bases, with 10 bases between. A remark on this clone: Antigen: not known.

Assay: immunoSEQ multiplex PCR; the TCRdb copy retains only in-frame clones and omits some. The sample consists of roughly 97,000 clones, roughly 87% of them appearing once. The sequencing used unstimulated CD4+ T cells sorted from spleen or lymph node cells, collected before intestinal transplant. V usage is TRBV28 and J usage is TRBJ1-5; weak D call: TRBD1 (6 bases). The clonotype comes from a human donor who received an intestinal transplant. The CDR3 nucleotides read TGTGCCAGCAGTCGGACAGTTGAGCCCCAGCATTTT. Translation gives CASSRTVEPQHF.